The present T cell receptor (beta chain) was sequenced within a study of cytomegalovirus exposure and HLA in healthy donors. Study-wide points: The authors enumerated over 150 TCR beta chains as linked to cytomegalovirus. Most TCR beta V segments were productive about 90% or about 30% of the time in an earlier analysis.

Germline values: CDR1 SGHNT, CDR2 YENEEA. CDR3 length equals 16 residues. Trimming took 5 bases from V and 2 from J; bases not matched to a gene: 9. The PCR made use of 60 Vbeta and 13 Jbeta primers. Clones were sequenced by immunoSEQ multiplex PCR, and TCRdb holds only the in-frame ones, with some missing. Seen in this sample are under 45,000 clones; the ten most common clones hold about 4.2%. For this clone: Its antigen is still unknown.

The chain carries TRBV11-3 and TRBJ1-1, with 9 bases matching TRBD1. The sequenced material came from PBMCs. The clonotype was recovered from a male donor in good health and CMV-seronegative. CDR3 DNA sequence: TGTGCCAGCAGCAGAGCTTGGACAGGGGCAAACACTGAAGCTTTCTTT. It codes for CASSRAWTGANTEAFF.